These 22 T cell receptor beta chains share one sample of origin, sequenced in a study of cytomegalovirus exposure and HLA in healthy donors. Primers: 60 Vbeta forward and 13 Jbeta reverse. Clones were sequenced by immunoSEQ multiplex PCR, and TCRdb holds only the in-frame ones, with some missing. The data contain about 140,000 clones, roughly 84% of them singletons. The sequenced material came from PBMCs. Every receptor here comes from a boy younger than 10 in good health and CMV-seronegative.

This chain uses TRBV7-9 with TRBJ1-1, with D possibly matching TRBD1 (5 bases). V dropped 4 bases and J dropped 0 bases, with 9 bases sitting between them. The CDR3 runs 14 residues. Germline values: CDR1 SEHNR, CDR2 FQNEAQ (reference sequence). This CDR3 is CASSWGGLNTEAFF. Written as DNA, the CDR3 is TGTGCCAGCAGCTGGGGGGGGTTGAACACTGAAGCTTTCTTT.

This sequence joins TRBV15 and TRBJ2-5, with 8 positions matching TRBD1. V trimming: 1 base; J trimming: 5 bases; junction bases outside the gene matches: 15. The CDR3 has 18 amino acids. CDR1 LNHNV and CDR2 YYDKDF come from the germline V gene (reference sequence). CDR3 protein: CATSRGYGSPDRAETQYF. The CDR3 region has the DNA TGTGCCACCAGCAGAGGTTATGGTAGTCCGGACAGGGCCGAGACCCAGTACTTC.

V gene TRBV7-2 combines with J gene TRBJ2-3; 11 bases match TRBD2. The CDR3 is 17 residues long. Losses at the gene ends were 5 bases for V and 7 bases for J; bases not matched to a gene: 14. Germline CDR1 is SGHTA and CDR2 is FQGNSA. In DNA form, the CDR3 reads TGTGCCAGCAGCCCAATAGCGGGGGGGCCGGGGGGTAATACGCAGTATTTT. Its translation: CASSPIAGGPGGNTQYF. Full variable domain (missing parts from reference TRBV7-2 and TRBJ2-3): GAGVSQSPSNKVTEKGKDVELRCDPISGHTALYWYRQSLGQGLEFLIYFQGNSAPDKSGLPSDRFSAERTGGSVSTLTIQRTQQEDSAVYLCASSPIAGGPGGNTQYFGPGTRLTVL.

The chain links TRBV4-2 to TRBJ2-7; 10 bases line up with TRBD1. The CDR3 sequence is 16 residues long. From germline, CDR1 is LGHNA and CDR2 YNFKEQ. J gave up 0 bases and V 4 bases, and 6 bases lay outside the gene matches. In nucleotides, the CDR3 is TGTGCCAGCAGCCCACCGGGACAGGGGAGCTCCTACGAGCAGTACTTC. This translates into CASSPPGQGSSYEQYF.

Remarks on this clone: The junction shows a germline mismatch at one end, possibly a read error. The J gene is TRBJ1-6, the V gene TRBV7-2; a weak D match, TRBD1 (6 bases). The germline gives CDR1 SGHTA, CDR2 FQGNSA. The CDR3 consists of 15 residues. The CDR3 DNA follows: TGTGCCAGCAGCTTTTGGACAGAACTTAATTCACCCCCCCACTTT. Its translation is CASSFWTELNSPPHF.

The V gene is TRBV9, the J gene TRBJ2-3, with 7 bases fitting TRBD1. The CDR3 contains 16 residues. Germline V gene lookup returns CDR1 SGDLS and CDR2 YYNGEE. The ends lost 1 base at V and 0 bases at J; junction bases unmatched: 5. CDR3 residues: CASSVNRDSSTDTQYF. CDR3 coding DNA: TGTGCCAGCAGCGTAAATCGGGACAGTAGCACAGATACGCAGTATTTT.

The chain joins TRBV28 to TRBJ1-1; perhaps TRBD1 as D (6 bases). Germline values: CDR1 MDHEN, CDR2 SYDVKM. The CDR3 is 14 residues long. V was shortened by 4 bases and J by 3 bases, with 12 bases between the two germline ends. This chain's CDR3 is CASSSSGVDTEAFF. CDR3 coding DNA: TGTGCCAGCAGTTCGTCAGGGGTCGACACTGAAGCTTTCTTT. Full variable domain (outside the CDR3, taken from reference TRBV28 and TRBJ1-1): DVKVTQSSRYLVKRTGEKVFLECVQDMDHENMFWYRQDPGLGLRLIYFSYDVKMKEKGDIPEGYSVSREKKERFSLILESASTNQTSMYLCASSSSGVDTEAFFGQGTRLTVV.

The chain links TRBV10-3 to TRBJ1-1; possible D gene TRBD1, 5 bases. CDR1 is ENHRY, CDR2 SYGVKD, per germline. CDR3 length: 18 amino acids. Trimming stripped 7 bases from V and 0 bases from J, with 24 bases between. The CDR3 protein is CAIKDPTVPPPMNTEAFF. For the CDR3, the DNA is TGTGCCATCAAAGATCCGACAGTCCCCCCACCAATGAACACTGAAGCTTTCTTT.

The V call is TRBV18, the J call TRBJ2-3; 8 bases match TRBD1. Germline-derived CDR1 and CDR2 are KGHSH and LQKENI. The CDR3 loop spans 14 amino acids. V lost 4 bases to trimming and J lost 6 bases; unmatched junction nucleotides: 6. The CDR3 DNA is TGTGCCAGCTCACAGGACAGGGACGGGGATACGCAGTATTTT. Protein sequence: CASSQDRDGDTQYF.

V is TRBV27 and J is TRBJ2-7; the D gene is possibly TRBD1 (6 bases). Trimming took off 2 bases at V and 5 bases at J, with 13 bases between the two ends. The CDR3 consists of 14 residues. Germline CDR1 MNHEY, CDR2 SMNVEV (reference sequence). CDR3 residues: CASSLSRGANEQYF. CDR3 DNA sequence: TGTGCCAGCAGTTTAAGCAGGGGTGCAAACGAGCAGTACTTC.

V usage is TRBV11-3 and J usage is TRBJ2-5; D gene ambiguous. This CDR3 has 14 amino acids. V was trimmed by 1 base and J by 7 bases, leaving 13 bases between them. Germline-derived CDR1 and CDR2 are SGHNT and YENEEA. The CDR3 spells CASSLVQSRWTQYF. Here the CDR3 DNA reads TGTGCCAGCAGCTTAGTGCAGTCACGATGGACCCAGTACTTC.

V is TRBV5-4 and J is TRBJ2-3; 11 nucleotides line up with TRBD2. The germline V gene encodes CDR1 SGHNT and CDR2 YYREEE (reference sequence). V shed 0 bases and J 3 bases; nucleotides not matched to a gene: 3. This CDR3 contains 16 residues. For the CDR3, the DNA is TGTGCCAGCAGCTTGGCCTTAGCGGGGGGGACAGATACGCAGTATTTT. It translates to CASSLALAGGTDTQYF.

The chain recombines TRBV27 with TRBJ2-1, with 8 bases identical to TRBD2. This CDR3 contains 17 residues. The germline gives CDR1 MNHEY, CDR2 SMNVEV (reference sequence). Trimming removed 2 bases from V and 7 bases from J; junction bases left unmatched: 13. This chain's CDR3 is CASSLTGRAGGRNEQFF. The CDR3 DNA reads TGTGCCAGCAGTTTAACGGGTCGGGCGGGAGGAAGGAATGAGCAGTTCTTC.

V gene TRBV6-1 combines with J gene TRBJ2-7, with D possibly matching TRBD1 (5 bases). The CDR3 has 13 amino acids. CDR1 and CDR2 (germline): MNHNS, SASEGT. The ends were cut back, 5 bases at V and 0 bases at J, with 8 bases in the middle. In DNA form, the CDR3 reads TGTGCCAGCAGTTCAGGGATCTCCTACGAGCAGTACTTC. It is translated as CASSSGISYEQYF.

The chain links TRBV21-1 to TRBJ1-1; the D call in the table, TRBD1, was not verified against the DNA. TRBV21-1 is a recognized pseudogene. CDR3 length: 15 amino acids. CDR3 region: CASTKGQLLNTEAFF. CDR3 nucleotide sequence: TGTGCCAGCACAAAGGGGCAACTACTAAACACTGAAGCTTTCTTT.

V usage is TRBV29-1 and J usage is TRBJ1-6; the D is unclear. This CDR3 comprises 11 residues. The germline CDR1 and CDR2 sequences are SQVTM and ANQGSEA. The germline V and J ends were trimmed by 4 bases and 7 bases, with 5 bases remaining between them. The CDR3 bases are TGCAGCGTTGGCGGGAATTCACCCCTCCACTTT. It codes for CSVGGNSPLHF.

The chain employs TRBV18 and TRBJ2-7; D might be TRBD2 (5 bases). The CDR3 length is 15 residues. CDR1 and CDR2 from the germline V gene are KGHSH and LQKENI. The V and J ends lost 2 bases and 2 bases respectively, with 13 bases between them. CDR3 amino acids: CASSPYVRGPYEQYF. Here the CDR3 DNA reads TGTGCCAGCTCACCATACGTTCGGGGTCCCTACGAGCAGTACTTC.

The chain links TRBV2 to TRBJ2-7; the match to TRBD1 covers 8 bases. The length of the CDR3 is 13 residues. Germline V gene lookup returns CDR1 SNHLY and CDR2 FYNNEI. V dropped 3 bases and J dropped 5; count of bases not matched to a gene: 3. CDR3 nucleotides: TGTGCCAGCAGTGACAGGGGGCGAGACGAGCAGTACTTC. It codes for CASSDRGRDEQYF. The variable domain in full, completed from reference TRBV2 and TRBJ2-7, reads EPEVTQTPSHQVTQMGQEVILRCVPISNHLYFYWYRQILGQKVEFLVSFYNNEISEKSEIFDDQFSVERPDGSNFTLKIRSTKLEDSAMYFCASSDRGRDEQYFGPGTRLTVT.

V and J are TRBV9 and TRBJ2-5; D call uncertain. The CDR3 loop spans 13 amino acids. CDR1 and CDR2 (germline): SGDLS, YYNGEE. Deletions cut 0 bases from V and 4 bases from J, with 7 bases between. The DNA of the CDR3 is TGTGCCAGCAGCGTAGTTTTCGGAGAGACCCAGTACTTC. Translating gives CASSVVFGETQYF.

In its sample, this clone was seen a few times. Here the CDR3 DNA reads TGTGCCAGCAGTCTTCAAGGGGCGGAGCTGAGAGAGACCCAGTACTTC. This translates into CASSLQGAELRETQYF. V gene TRBV11-3 combines with J gene TRBJ2-5, with D perhaps matching TRBD1 (5 bases). Trimming took off 6 bases at V and 4 bases at J, with 21 bases between the two ends. This CDR3 has 16 amino acids. The V gene's germline CDR1 is SGHNT and CDR2 YENEEA.

In DNA form, the CDR3 reads TGTGCCAGCAGCCATAGCGGGGGGGCATCTGATACGCAGTATTTT. Translation gives CASSHSGGASDTQYF. The chain joins TRBV6-5 to TRBJ2-3; 11 bases fit TRBD2. CDR1 is MNHEY, CDR2 SVGAGI, per germline. V shed 6 bases, J shed 6 bases, and the junction held 8 bases outside the gene matches. This CDR3 is built from 15 residues.

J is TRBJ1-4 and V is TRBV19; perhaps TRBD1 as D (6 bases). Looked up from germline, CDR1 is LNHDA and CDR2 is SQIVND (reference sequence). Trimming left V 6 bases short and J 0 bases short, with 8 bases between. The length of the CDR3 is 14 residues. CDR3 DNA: TGTGCCAGTAGAGGGGGTGCAACTAATGAAAAACTGTTTTTT. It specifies CASRGGATNEKLFF. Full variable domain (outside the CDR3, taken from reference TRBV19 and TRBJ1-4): DGGITQSPKYLFRKEGQNVTLSCEQNLNHDAMYWYRQDPGQGLRLIYYSQIVNDFQKGDIAEGYSVSREKKESFPLTVTSAQKNPTAFYLCASRGGATNEKLFFGSGTQLSVL.